What follows describes a single TCR beta chain. Donors had nominal health at sampling but likely had unrecorded immune exposures. This specimen comes from a study of cytomegalovirus exposure and HLA in healthy donors. The overall study: Previous work identified roughly 120 million unique TCR beta sequences from around 200 million T cells.

This PCR relied on a set of 60 Vbeta primers and 13 Jbeta primers. Using immunoSEQ multiplex PCR, the repertoire was profiled, and TCRdb retains in-frame clones only, with some absent. The sample totals about 120,000 clones; its top ten clones hold about 1.5%. The J segment lost 8 bases and the V segment lost 6 bases, leaving 4 bases of the junction unmatched. The germline gives CDR1 SQVTM, CDR2 ANQGSEA. The CDR3 sequence is 12 residues long. The sample consisted of PBMCs. The receptor comes from a woman between 35 and 50 years old in good health and CMV-seropositive. The chain employs TRBV29-1 and TRBJ1-1, with TRBD1 identical over 12 bases. The CDR3 bases are TGCAGCGTGGGACAGGGGGCGGGAGAAGCTTTCTTT. Its translation is CSVGQGAGEAFF.